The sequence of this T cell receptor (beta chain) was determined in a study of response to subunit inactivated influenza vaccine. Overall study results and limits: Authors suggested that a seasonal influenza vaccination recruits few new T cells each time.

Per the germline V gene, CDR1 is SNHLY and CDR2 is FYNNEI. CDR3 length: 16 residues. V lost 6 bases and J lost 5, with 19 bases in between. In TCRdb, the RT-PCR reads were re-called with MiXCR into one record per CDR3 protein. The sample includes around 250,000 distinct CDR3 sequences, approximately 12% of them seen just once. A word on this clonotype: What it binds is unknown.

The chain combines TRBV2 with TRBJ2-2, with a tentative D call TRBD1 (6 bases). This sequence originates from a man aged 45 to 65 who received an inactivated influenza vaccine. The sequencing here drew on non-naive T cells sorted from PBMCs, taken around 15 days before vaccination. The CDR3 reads CASRVQLHTGTGELFF. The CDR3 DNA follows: TGTGCCAGCAGGGTACAGTTGCATACAGGGACCGGGGAGCTGTTTTTT.